These T cell receptor beta chains were read from a single sample in a study of response to subunit inactivated influenza vaccine. TCRdb analysed the RT-PCR reads with MiXCR anew, one entry per CDR3 protein. The sample records more than 450,000 distinct CDR3 sequences, over 9% being singletons. The same sample was also used in a study of T cells expressing NK-cell markers.

Sequenced material: PBMCs from blood, taken on the day of vaccination. These receptors all come from a man aged 45-65 years who received an inactivated influenza vaccine. The CDR3 runs from the conserved cysteine through the conserved F or W. D genes are given only for firm matches. Only part of the rows carry a size: once, few, many, or a class if the clone is expanded.

abundance	d_gene	v_gene	j_gene	CDR3aa	CDR3nt
few	TRBD2	TRBV4-2	TRBJ2-6	CASSQVNSGTGANVLTF	TGTGCCAGCAGCCAAGTGAATAGCGGGACTGGGGCCAACGTCCTGACTTTC
few	NA	TRBV4-1	TRBJ2-3	CASSQGPTGSTDTQYF	TGCGCCAGCAGCCAGGGCCCGACAGGCAGCACAGATACGCAGTATTTT
NA	NA	TRBV13	TRBJ2-2	CASSRGRYTGELFF	TGTGCCAGCAGCCGGGGGCGATACACCGGGGAGCTGTTTTTT
NA	NA	TRBV2	TRBJ1-5	CASRMTGRSNQPQHF	TGTGCCAGCAGGATGACAGGTCGGAGCAATCAGCCCCAGCATTTT
few	TRBD2	TRBV5-1	TRBJ2-7	CASSFEWLAGVGEQYF	TGCGCCAGCAGCTTCGAATGGCTAGCGGGAGTGGGTGAGCAGTACTTC
NA	TRBD1	TRBV13	TRBJ2-7	CASSRRTGDYEQYF	TGTGCCAGCAGCAGACGGACAGGGGACTACGAGCAGTACTTC
NA	TRBD2	TRBV10-3	TRBJ2-7	CAILAGGSYEQYF	TGTGCCATTTTAGCGGGAGGGTCCTACGAGCAGTACTTC
NA	NA	TRBV28	TRBJ2-7	CASSSRYSAGRFEQYF	TGTGCCAGCAGTTCCCGTTATTCGGCAGGGAGGTTCGAGCAGTACTTC
few	NA	TRBV6-2/TRBV6-3	TRBJ1-1	CASSISPDSGGAAFF	TGTGCCAGCAGCATATCCCCTGACTCAGGAGGGGCAGCTTTCTTT
NA	NA	TRBV6-2/TRBV6-3	TRBJ2-7	CASRYSYGSLSYEQYF	TGTGCCAGCAGATATTCGTACGGGAGTCTCTCCTACGAGCAGTACTTC
NA	TRBD1	TRBV2	TRBJ2-3	CASSLQGARGTQYF	TGTGCCAGCTCCCTACAGGGGGCGCGGGGTACGCAGTATTTT
NA	TRBD1	TRBV7-2	TRBJ1-2	CASSLANLGGTGGRYTF	TGTGCCAGCAGCTTAGCTAATCTAGGTGGGACAGGGGGACGCTACACCTTC
NA	NA	TRBV20-1	TRBJ2-2	CSARIGNTGELFF	TGCAGTGCTAGAATCGGGAACACCGGGGAGCTGTTTTTT
NA	NA	TRBV10-3	TRBJ2-3	CAINSGSTDTQYF	TGTGCCATCAATAGCGGATCCACAGATACGCAGTATTTT
NA	NA	TRBV4-3	TRBJ2-6	CASSQAGKAGANVLTF	TGCGCCAGCAGCCAAGCGGGGAAAGCTGGGGCCAACGTCCTGACTTTC
few	NA	TRBV12-3/TRBV12-4	TRBJ2-7	CASSLETGGLYEQYF	TGTGCCAGCAGTTTAGAGACAGGAGGACTTTACGAGCAGTACTTC
many	NA	TRBV28	TRBJ2-7	CASSSGSSYEQYF	TGTGCCAGCAGTTCCGGGAGCTCCTACGAGCAGTACTTC
NA	TRBD2	TRBV11-1	TRBJ2-1	CASSPQKRGGNNEQFF	TGTGCCAGCAGCCCCCAGAAGCGGGGGGGCAACAATGAGCAGTTCTTC
few	TRBD1	TRBV29-1	TRBJ1-1	CSGGTGDEAFF	TGCAGCGGCGGGACAGGAGATGAAGCTTTCTTT
few	TRBD2	TRBV28	TRBJ2-1	CASNHGTTVVDEQFF	TGTGCCAGCAACCACGGGACTACCGTCGTCGATGAGCAGTTCTTC
many	NA	TRBV29-1	TRBJ1-5	CSVADGNQPQHF	TGCAGCGTTGCCGATGGCAATCAGCCCCAGCATTTT
NA	TRBD2	TRBV6-5	TRBJ2-1	CASSYGTSGAREQFF	TGTGCCAGCAGTTACGGGACTAGCGGGGCCAGGGAGCAGTTCTTC
NA	TRBD1	TRBV27	TRBJ2-3	CASSRQGSTDTQYF	TGTGCCAGCAGCAGACAGGGTAGCACAGATACGCAGTATTTT
NA	TRBD1	TRBV6-1	TRBJ1-2	CASRQQTGAAYGYTF	TGTGCCAGCAGACAACAGACAGGGGCGGCCTATGGCTACACCTTC
few	TRBD1	TRBV9	TRBJ2-5	CASSAGQGVAQETQYF	TGTGCCAGCAGCGCCGGACAGGGAGTCGCACAAGAGACCCAGTACTTC
few	NA	TRBV5-4	TRBJ2-3	CASSLVPRATDTQYF	TGTGCCAGCAGCTTGGTTCCCAGGGCGACAGATACGCAGTATTTT
NA	NA	TRBV29-1	TRBJ2-5	CSVDWGQETQYF	TGCAGCGTTGATTGGGGCCAAGAGACCCAGTACTTC
NA	NA	TRBV20-1	TRBJ2-3	CSAHRALTQYF	TGCAGTGCCCACCGGGCCCTTACGCAGTATTTT
many	NA	TRBV28	TRBJ2-5	CASSFKGGWQETQYF	TGTGCCAGCAGTTTTAAGGGAGGTTGGCAAGAGACCCAGTACTTC
NA	NA	TRBV12-3/TRBV12-4	TRBJ2-2	CASSFQETGELFF	TGTGCCAGCAGTTTCCAGGAGACCGGGGAGCTGTTTTTT
few	NA	TRBV20-1	TRBJ1-1	CSAGDPGGTMNTEAFF	TGCAGTGCTGGAGACCCGGGAGGGACCATGAACACTGAAGCTTTCTTT
NA	NA	TRBV5-1	TRBJ2-3	CASSSGVHSSTDTQYF	TGCGCCAGCTCGTCGGGAGTGCATTCTAGCACAGATACGCAGTATTTT
many	TRBD2	TRBV18	TRBJ2-1	CASSPPRTSGYNEQFF	TGTGCCAGCTCACCACCCAGGACTAGCGGCTACAATGAGCAGTTCTTC
NA	TRBD1	TRBV6-1	TRBJ1-2	CASRQQGVKGYTF	TGTGCCAGCAGACAACAGGGGGTGAAGGGCTACACCTTC
NA	NA	TRBV3-1	TRBJ1-6	CASSQGLQDALHF	TGTGCCAGCAGCCAAGGCTTACAGGATGCACTCCACTTT
NA	TRBD2	TRBV5-1	TRBJ2-3	CASSLVTSGGTSTDTQYF	TGCGCCAGCAGCTTGGTGACTAGCGGGGGGACCAGCACAGATACGCAGTATTTT
NA	NA	TRBV9	TRBJ2-5	CASSAHGVGRQETQYF	TGTGCCAGCAGCGCCCATGGGGTGGGACGTCAAGAGACCCAGTACTTC
NA	TRBD1	TRBV23-1	TRBJ2-2	CASSRYRGRPGELFF	TGCGCCAGCAGTCGCTACAGGGGGCGCCCCGGGGAGCTGTTTTTT
few	TRBD1	TRBV6-5	TRBJ2-7	CASSYSGQGGYEQYF	TGTGCCAGCAGTTACTCGGGACAGGGAGGCTACGAGCAGTACTTC
many	NA	TRBV7-9	TRBJ1-1	CASSLAGKANTEAFF	TGTGCCAGCAGCTTAGCTGGAAAGGCGAACACTGAAGCTTTCTTT
many	TRBD2	TRBV18	TRBJ2-7	CASSPSSGTYEQYF	TGTGCCAGCTCACCGTCTAGCGGCACCTACGAGCAGTACTTC
NA	TRBD2	TRBV12-3/TRBV12-4	TRBJ2-1	CASSPGSGGILFF	TGTGCCAGCAGTCCGGGTAGCGGGGGGATTTTGTTCTTC
few	TRBD2	TRBV30	TRBJ2-1	CAWRGLAARGYNEQFF	TGTGCCTGGAGGGGACTAGCGGCCAGGGGATACAATGAGCAGTTCTTC
NA	TRBD1	TRBV6-2/TRBV6-3	TRBJ1-1	CASSWGQGGLNTEAFF	TGTGCCAGCAGTTGGGGACAGGGAGGGTTGAACACTGAAGCTTTCTTT
NA	NA	TRBV9	TRBJ2-6	CASSVGVGRANVLTF	TGTGCCAGCAGCGTAGGAGTTGGCCGGGCCAACGTCCTGACTTTC
NA	NA	TRBV5-1	TRBJ2-5	CASSFLGTGSTTEETQYF	TGCGCCAGCAGCTTTCTAGGGACGGGCTCCACCACCGAGGAGACCCAGTACTTC
many	TRBD1	TRBV4-1	TRBJ2-7	CASSQDQVGQGYEQYF	TGCGCCAGCAGCCAAGATCAGGTAGGACAGGGCTACGAGCAGTACTTC
many	NA	TRBV5-1	TRBJ1-2	CASSLGTVSYGYTF	TGCGCCAGCAGCTTGGGGACAGTGTCCTATGGCTACACCTTC
NA	NA	TRBV28	TRBJ2-7	CASSLWPAEQYF	TGTGCCAGCAGTTTATGGCCGGCGGAGCAGTACTTC
NA	TRBD2	TRBV29-1	TRBJ2-1	CSVEAGTSIREQFF	TGCAGCGTTGAGGCCGGGACTAGTATTCGTGAGCAGTTCTTC